This TCR beta chain was observed in a study of T cells expressing NK-cell markers. The overall study: Sorted CD3+CD56-NKG2C+, CD3+CD56+NKG2C- and CD3+CD56+NKG2C+ T cells were the source of the TCR beta repertoires. Within the sequenced cohort of eight donors, seven exhibited HCMV seropositivity and one was seronegative.

Study results and caveats: For 5 to 7 donors, the dominant NKG2C+ clonotypes made up roughly 1.0-8% of their CD8+ T cells.

With regard to this clonotype: What it binds is not known.

Germline values: CDR1 SEHNR, CDR2 FQNEAQ (reference sequence). This CDR3 region has 15 residues. In generating TCR beta cDNA, 5'RACE template switching with UMIs was used. Each CDR3 protein gets one entry in TCRdb, which reprocessed the 5' RACE reads and gives no DNA. The table for this sample gives some 110,000 distinct CDR3 sequences. This sequence originates from a woman aged 18 to 75 in good health. The specimen sequenced was blood T cells: a sorted CD56 or NKG2C T cell subset, CD4+ or CD8+ T cells, or bulk PBMC T cells (not recorded which). V and J are TRBV7-9 and TRBJ2-7; TCRdb outputs TRBD2, but without DNA this stays unchecked. CDR3 protein: CASSLQKTGGYEQYF.